This is a list of T cell receptor beta chains from one sample in a study of blood T cell repertoires in COVID-19. TCRdb keeps only in-frame clones here, not all; method: immunoSEQ multiplex PCR. The sample records tens of thousands of clones, about 72% being singletons. The specimen sequenced was peripheral blood. The receptors shown here come from a woman older than 75 with acute or convalescent COVID-19. The CDR3 runs from the conserved cysteine through the conserved F or W. D genes are given only for firm matches. Expanded clones are given a class, and other clones once, few, many or no size at all.

TRBV19	NA	NA	TRBJ2-1	TGTGCCAGTAGTATACGGGGAGGAGGGGCCTACAATGAGCAGTTCTTC	CASSIRGGGAYNEQFF
TRBV28	NA	NA	TRBJ2-7	TGTGCCAGCAGTTTCTCGACGACGGACTACTTGACAGCCCTGGTGCAGTACTTC	CASSFSTTDYLTALVQYF
TRBV20-1	NA	NA	TRBJ1-1	TGCAGTGCTAGTCAGGGAAGAACGGAAGCTTTCTTT	CSASQGRTEAFF
TRBV11-2	NA	NA	TRBJ1-1	TGTGCCAGCAGCTTAGCTGGACACCTGAACACTGAAGCTTTCTTT	CASSLAGHLNTEAFF
TRBV9	TRBD1	NA	TRBJ1-2	TGTGCCAGCAGCGAAGGGACAGGGGGTATCTTCTATGGCTACACCTTC	CASSEGTGGIFYGYTF
TRBV14	NA	few	TRBJ1-1	TGTGCCAGCAGCCAAGTTATTTCTGGGGCTGGCACAACTTTCTTT	CASSQVISGAGTTFF
TRBV5-1	TRBD1	NA	TRBJ2-2	TGCGCCAGCAGCCGGGGGACAGGGGTTAACACCGGGGAGCTGTTTTTT	CASSRGTGVNTGELFF
TRBV29-1	NA	few	TRBJ1-2	TGCAGCGCCCTCGGGGAGAGCGGCTATGGCTACACCTTC	CSALGESGYGYTF
TRBV5-4	NA	NA	TRBJ2-7	TGTGCCAGCAGCGGGGACACTTACGAGCAGTACTTC	CASSGDTYEQYF
TRBV19	TRBD1	NA	TRBJ1-2	TGTGCCAGTAAGGACAGGGGTTCGAACTATGGCTACACCTTC	CASKDRGSNYGYTF
TRBV5-6	TRBD1	NA	TRBJ1-2	TGTGCCAGCAGCTTTGACAGGGGGCACTATGGCTACACCTTC	CASSFDRGHYGYTF
TRBV5-1	NA	NA	TRBJ1-1	TGCGCCAGCAGCTTGGAACAGATGAACACTGAAGCTTTCTTT	CASSLEQMNTEAFF
TRBV2	NA	NA	TRBJ1-2	TGTGCCAGCAGTGGAACAGGCTATGGCTACACCTTC	CASSGTGYGYTF
TRBV19	TRBD1	NA	TRBJ2-3	TGTGCCAGTAGTAGGAGACAGGGGCCCGGAGATACGCAGTATTTT	CASSRRQGPGDTQYF
TRBV2	NA	NA	TRBJ2-5	TGTGCCAGCTCTCGGGATAATAAAGAGACCCAGTACTTC	CASSRDNKETQYF
TRBV7-9	NA	few	TRBJ1-2	TGTGCCAGCAGCCCTGTACTCGACAGGTTCTATGGCTACACCTTC	CASSPVLDRFYGYTF
TRBV7-2	NA	few	TRBJ2-7	TGTGCCAGCAGCACGATGACAGGCAGTTCCTACGAGCAGTACTTC	CASSTMTGSSYEQYF
TRBV7-9	NA	NA	TRBJ2-7	TGTGCCAGCAGCTCAAGGACAGCCGTAGAGCAGTACTTC	CASSSRTAVEQYF
TRBV3-1/TRBV3-2	TRBD2	once	TRBJ2-3	TGTGCCAGCAGCCAGGGGACTACTACAGATACGCAGTATTTT	CASSQGTTTDTQYF
TRBV3-1/TRBV3-2	NA	NA	TRBJ2-7	TGTGCCAGCAGCCAAGAACCCGCGAGGGAGCAGTACTTC	CASSQEPAREQYF
TRBV6-5	TRBD1	NA	TRBJ2-7	TGTGCCAGCAGTCGGACGACAGGGATCTACGAGCAGTACTTC	CASSRTTGIYEQYF
TRBV2	NA	NA	TRBJ1-1	TGTGCCAGCAGTCCCTATGGGGGGGCGTTGACTGAAGCTTTCTTT	CASSPYGGALTEAFF
TRBV18	NA	once	TRBJ1-4	TGTGCCAGCTCACTATCGGACAGTGAAAAACTGTTTTTT	CASSLSDSEKLFF
TRBV9	TRBD1	NA	TRBJ2-5	TGTGCCAGCAGCGCAAACCCGGGACAGGGATGGGGGACCCAGTACTTC	CASSANPGQGWGTQYF
TRBV18	NA	NA	TRBJ1-6	TGTGCCAGCTCACCCGCGGGGGATTCACCCCTCCACTTT	CASSPAGDSPLHF
TRBV9	TRBD1	NA	TRBJ1-3	TGTGCCAGCAGCGTCGGGGACAGCTGGGACACCATATATTTT	CASSVGDSWDTIYF
TRBV21-1	NA	NA	TRBJ1-3	TGTGCCATCGGCCCCCGGGACACCATATATTTT	CAIGPRDTIYF
TRBV7-8	TRBD1	NA	TRBJ1-1	TGTGCCAGCAGCATCGACAGGGCGTACACTGAAGCTTTCTTT	CASSIDRAYTEAFF
TRBV2	TRBD2	NA	TRBJ2-1	TGTGCCAGCAGTGATATCGGCGGGAGTAGCAATGAGCAGTTCTTC	CASSDIGGSSNEQFF
TRBV4-3	NA	NA	TRBJ2-3	TGCGCCAGCAGCCAAGATGGACTAAAGACAGATACGCAGTATTTT	CASSQDGLKTDTQYF
TRBV29-1	TRBD1	NA	TRBJ1-2	TGCAGCGTTGAAGGGACAGGGCCGTATGGCTACACCTTC	CSVEGTGPYGYTF
TRBV5-1	TRBD1	NA	TRBJ1-6	TGCGCCAGCAGCTTGGGGACAGGACGGTATTCACCCCTCCACTTT	CASSLGTGRYSPLHF
TRBV3-1/TRBV3-2	NA	NA	TRBJ1-1	TGTGCCAGCAGGCCGGGACTCTGGGGGAACACTGAAGCTTTCTTT	CASRPGLWGNTEAFF
TRBV5-1	TRBD1	NA	TRBJ1-1	TGCGCCAGCCGATGGGGACAGTCCCAGAACACTGAAGCTTTCTTT	CASRWGQSQNTEAFF
TRBV3-1/TRBV3-2	NA	NA	TRBJ1-2	TGTGCCAGCAGCCAAGATCGAGATGGCCAGGCGCTTGGCTACACCTTC	CASSQDRDGQALGYTF
TRBV11-2	NA	NA	TRBJ2-1	TGTGCCAGCAGCTTAGAACGCCTGAGGAGGGCACCAAACAATGAGCAGTTCTTC	CASSLERLRRAPNNEQFF
TRBV5-1	TRBD1	NA	TRBJ1-1	TGCGCCAGCAGCACGAGACAGGGTAACACTGAAGCTTTCTTT	CASSTRQGNTEAFF
TRBV10-1	NA	NA	TRBJ2-4	TGCGCCAGCAGTGTTAACCAGGGGTGCGAAAACATTCAGTACTTC	CASSVNQGCENIQYF
TRBV5-6	NA	NA	TRBJ1-2	TGTGCCAGCAGCCGGGAACAGTACTATGGCTACACCTTC	CASSREQYYGYTF
TRBV11-2	TRBD1	few	TRBJ1-1	TGTGCCAGCAGCTTAAGCAGGGGGCAGGGGTACACTGAAGCTTTCTTT	CASSLSRGQGYTEAFF
TRBV10-3	TRBD1	NA	TRBJ2-1	TGTGCCATCAGTGGGCCGGGACAGGTGGGCTACAATGAGCAGTTCTTC	CAISGPGQVGYNEQFF
TRBV5-1	TRBD2	NA	TRBJ2-5	TGCGCCAGCAGCTCACTAGCGGGGGCACAAGAGACCCAGTACTTC	CASSSLAGAQETQYF
TRBV12-5	NA	many	TRBJ2-1	TGTGCTAGTGGTTTGACTAGCAGCTACAATGAGCAGTTCTTC	CASGLTSSYNEQFF
TRBV7-9	NA	NA	TRBJ1-1	TGTGCCAGCAGCTTACAGGGATTCACTGAAGCTTTCTTT	CASSLQGFTEAFF
TRBV5-1	TRBD2	NA	TRBJ2-2	TGCGCCAGCAGCGGCACTAGCGGGGGGCCTTTTGGAAACACCGGGGAGCTGTTTTTT	CASSGTSGGPFGNTGELFF
TRBV7-6	NA	NA	TRBJ2-2	TGTGCCAGCAGCCCCCGACGGGCGAACACCGGGGAGCTGTTTTTT	CASSPRRANTGELFF
TRBV19	NA	few	TRBJ1-3	TGTGCCAGTAGCAAGGGACACCTAAACTCTGGAAACACCATATATTTT	CASSKGHLNSGNTIYF
TRBV4-1	TRBD1	NA	TRBJ2-2	TGCGCCAGCAGCCAAGATCCGGGACAGGGGTTGTTTAGCACCGGGGAGCTGTTTTTT	CASSQDPGQGLFSTGELFF
TRBV14	NA	NA	TRBJ2-1	TGTGCCAGCAGCCAACTTTCGAGGACATATGAGCAGTTCTTC	CASSQLSRTYEQFF
TRBV12-5	TRBD1	NA	TRBJ2-1	TGTGCTAGTGGTTTGATCGAACCTTGGGGACAGGGAGACAATGAGCAGTTCTTC	CASGLIEPWGQGDNEQFF
TRBV12-5	TRBD1	NA	TRBJ1-5	TGTGCTAGTGGTTTGATCTCAGGGGGGTCTCAGCCCCAGCATTTT	CASGLISGGSQPQHF
TRBV2	TRBD1	NA	TRBJ1-3	TGTGCCAGCAGTAATGACAGGGCTGGAAACACCATATATTTT	CASSNDRAGNTIYF
TRBV5-1	NA	NA	TRBJ1-1	TGCGCCAGCAGCTTGGCCGGAGGGGGGGCGAGAACTGAAGCTTTCTTT	CASSLAGGGARTEAFF
TRBV10-2	TRBD2	NA	TRBJ2-7	TGCGCCAGCAGTGACCTCCGACTAGCGCTCTCCTACGAGCAGTACTTC	CASSDLRLALSYEQYF